A single sample gave rise to the 16 T cell receptor beta chains below, sequenced in a study of blood T cell repertoires in COVID-19. Profiled with immunoSEQ multiplex PCR; TCRdb holds only in-frame clones, not every one. This sample yields around 150,000 clones, of which around 82% are seen a single time; about 7.7% belongs to the top ten. Sequenced sample: peripheral blood. These receptors originate from a middle-aged woman with COVID-19, enrolled during active disease.

This chain connects TRBV27 to TRBJ2-1, with TRBD1 matching over 8 bases. Germline assignment: CDR1 MNHEY and CDR2 SMNVEV (reference sequence). The CDR3 sequence is 14 residues long. The V and J ends lost 6 bases and 6 bases, in that order; junction bases with no gene match: 7. DNA for the CDR3: TGTGCCAGCAGAAGAGAGGGGACAGGCAATGAGCAGTTCTTC. It specifies CASRREGTGNEQFF.

The V and J genes are TRBV6-5 and TRBJ2-1; the match to TRBD1 covers 9 bases. With V trimmed by 6 bases and J by 6 bases, 9 bases remained unmatched. The CDR3 totals 15 residues. The V gene's germline CDR1 is MNHEY and CDR2 SVGAGI. The CDR3 spells CASRRTGVIANEQFF. The CDR3 nucleotides read TGTGCCAGCAGGAGGACAGGGGTAATCGCCAATGAGCAGTTCTTC.

The chain links TRBV28 to TRBJ2-1; a possible D gene is TRBD1 (6 bases). The CDR3 runs to 13 residues. V was trimmed by 6 bases and J by 9 bases, leaving 15 bases between them. CDR1 and CDR2 (germline): MDHEN, SYDVKM. CDR3 region: CASRVTGWGEQFF. For the CDR3, the DNA is TGTGCCAGCAGGGTAACAGGGTGGGGTGAGCAGTTCTTC.

The rearrangement links TRBV5-1 to TRBJ1-4; D is possibly TRBD1 (5 bases). The CDR3 runs 15 residues. Germline lookup yields CDR1 SGHRS and CDR2 YFSETQ. The V end lost 0 bases, the J end lost 5 bases, and 11 bases lay between the germline ends. CDR3 DNA: TGCGCCAGCAGCTTGGTAAACGGGGGGAATGAAAAACTGTTTTTT. It encodes CASSLVNGGNEKLFF. Full variable domain (rest looked up from reference TRBV5-1 and TRBJ1-4): KAGVTQTPRYLIKTRGQQVTLSCSPISGHRSVSWYQQTPGQGLQFLFEYFSETQRNKGNFPGRFSGRQFSNSRSEMNVSTLELGDSALYLCASSLVNGGNEKLFFGSGTQLSVL.

The rearrangement joins TRBV6-5 to TRBJ1-4; 8 bases map to TRBD1. Trimming removed 2 bases from V and 7 bases from J; junction bases left unmatched: 6. The CDR3 totals 15 residues. Germline-derived CDR1 and CDR2 are MNHEY and SVGAGI. This CDR3 is CASSYEPGQAEKLFF. The DNA for the CDR3 is TGTGCCAGCAGTTACGAGCCGGGACAGGCTGAAAAACTGTTTTTT.

On this clone: This sample includes further DNA sequences coding for the same CDR3. The chain is built from TRBV30 and TRBJ2-2; D not certain. In germline, CDR1 is GTSNPN, CDR2 SVGIG (reference sequence). This CDR3 contains 11 residues. V gave up 0 bases and J gave up 7 bases, with 3 bases separating them. In DNA form, the CDR3 reads TGTGCCTGGAGTGTCCACGGGGAGCTGTTTTTT. Its protein product is CAWSVHGELFF.

There are many counts of this clone. V is TRBV11-2 and J is TRBJ2-7, with TRBD2 as a possible D gene (6 bases). Trimming removed 5 bases at V and 9 bases at J, with 14 bases between. Per the germline V gene, CDR1 is SGHAT and CDR2 is FQNNGV. This CDR3 is built from 12 residues. The CDR3 region is CASSQGREVQYF. CDR3 nucleotide sequence: TGTGCCAGCAGCCAAGGAAGGGAGGTGCAGTACTTC.

This chain joins TRBV18 and TRBJ1-2; 8 bases are a match to TRBD1. V trimming: 4 bases; J trimming: 3 bases; junction bases outside the gene matches: 10. The CDR3 is made up of 16 amino acids. Germline CDR1 and CDR2: KGHSH and LQKENI. Here the CDR3 reads CASSLSGTGGDYGYTF. CDR3 nucleotides: TGTGCCAGCTCACTAAGTGGTACAGGGGGAGACTATGGCTACACCTTC. Supplemented by reference TRBV18 and TRBJ1-2, the full variable domain reads NAGVMQNPRHLVRRRGQEARLRCSPMKGHSHVYWYRQLPEEGLKFMVYLQKENIIDESGMPKERFSAEFPKEGPSILRIQQVVRGDSAAYFCASSLSGTGGDYGYTFGSGTRLTVV.

The DNA for the CDR3 is TGTGCCAGCAGTCCCCCGTCCCCGAGGGCCTACGAGCAGTACTTC. Its translation is CASSPPSPRAYEQYF. This chain uses TRBV6-5 with TRBJ2-7; D perhaps matches TRBD2 (5 bases). V lost 5 bases and J 2 bases, leaving 16 bases between the germline ends. Germline assignment: CDR1 MNHEY and CDR2 SVGAGI. The CDR3 contains 15 residues.

This chain connects TRBV11-2 to TRBJ1-6; a weak D match, TRBD1 (6 bases). Trimming took 4 bases from V and 0 from J, leaving 10 bases between them. The germline CDR1 and CDR2 sequences are SGHAT and FQNNGV. The CDR3 is 16 residues long. The CDR3 DNA is TGTGCCAGCAGCTCGGACAGCAGCTCCTATAATTCACCCCTCCACTTT. Amino acid sequence: CASSSDSSSYNSPLHF.

The chain uses TRBV6-4 and TRBJ1-6, with TRBD1 matching over 9 bases. V gave up 3 bases and J gave up 10 bases; unmatched junction bases: 4. The CDR3 sequence is 14 residues long. CDR1 and CDR2 from the germline V gene are MRHNA and SNTAGT. CDR3 in DNA: TGTGCCAGCAGTGAGGGACAGGGAGGATCACCCCTCCACTTT. Protein product: CASSEGQGGSPLHF.

This clone was picked up a small number of times. The chain employs TRBV5-4 and TRBJ2-1, with 11 bases that match TRBD2. Germline CDR1 and CDR2: SGHNT and YYREEE (reference sequence). The CDR3 is 15 amino acids. Trimming cost V 5 bases and J 7 bases; bases outside gene matches: 8. The CDR3 DNA follows: TGTGCCAGCAGGCCCCGTCTAGCGGGAGGAAATGAGCAGTTCTTC. It encodes CASRPRLAGGNEQFF.

This clone was recorded once. The J gene is TRBJ1-6, the V gene TRBV7-2; 7 nucleotides agree with TRBD1. Germline V CDR1 and CDR2: SGHTA, FQGNSA. The CDR3 runs to 16 residues. V lost 5 bases to trimming and J lost 7 bases; unmatched junction nucleotides: 11. The CDR3 region has the DNA TGTGCCAGCAGCCCCCGGGACAGCTTACCCAATTCACCCCTCCACTTT. It codes for CASSPRDSLPNSPLHF.

V gene TRBV11-3 combines with J gene TRBJ2-2; a weak D match, TRBD2 (6 bases). The CDR3 extends over 16 amino acids. The V and J ends lost 5 bases and 0 bases respectively, with 13 bases between them. Germline V gives CDR1 SGHNT, CDR2 YENEEA. DNA of the CDR3: TGTGCCAGCAGCGCCGGGACTCTCGCGAACACCGGGGAGCTGTTTTTT. This sequence encodes CASSAGTLANTGELFF.

This clone was seen only a few times. This CDR3 reads CASSDGADQPQHF. In DNA form, the CDR3 reads TGTGCCAGCAGTGATGGAGCGGATCAGCCCCAGCATTTT. The chain combines TRBV6-4 with TRBJ1-5, with D unresolved. Germline V lookup: CDR1 MRHNA, CDR2 SNTAGT. V was clipped by 3 bases and J by 5 bases, with 8 bases between them. This CDR3 region has 13 residues.

The genes are TRBV6-5 and TRBJ1-1; D may be TRBD1 (6 bases). The CDR3 has 14 amino acids. Between the trimmed V and J ends, which lost 8 bases and 2 bases, there was a span of 15 bases. CDR1 and CDR2 (germline): MNHEY, SVGAGI. The CDR3 protein is CASGPGTQNTEAFF. In nucleotides, the CDR3 is TGTGCCAGCGGTCCCGGGACACAAAACACTGAAGCTTTCTTT.